Here is one TCR beta chain with its context. The antigen is unknown. This specimen belongs to a study of graft-versus-host responses after intestinal transplantation. Using immunoSEQ multiplex PCR, the repertoire was profiled, and TCRdb retains in-frame clones only, with some absent. This table has some 120,000 clones, roughly nine tenths appearing once. CDR1 and CDR2 (germline): SGHTA, FQGNSA. V was pared by 5 bases and J by 4 bases, with 19 bases of the junction left unmatched. The CDR3 spans 19 residues. The chain recombines TRBV7-2 with TRBJ2-5, with TRBD2 matching 10 bases. The source was unstimulated CD4+ T cells sorted from spleen or lymph node cells, collected before intestinal transplant. The sequence derives from a human donor who received an intestinal transplant. The CDR3 bases are TGTGCCAGCAGCGCCAGATGGCTAGCGGGAGTTCCCTGGGGAGAGACCCAGTACTTC. Its translation is CASSARWLAGVPWGETQYF.